The clone carrying this T cell receptor beta chain was detected many times. Its antigen remains unidentified. The data belong to a study of CD8 T cells in ankylosing spondylitis. Study-level results: For ankylosing spondylitis blood, a TCR beta motif of 8 or 9 highly homologous variants appeared characteristic. Significant enrichment of disease-linked clones was reportedly seen in matched ankylosing spondylitis synovial fluid. Earlier authors reported some of these motif variants in reactive arthritis synovial fluid and blood.

The CDR3 length is 15 residues. CDR1 and CDR2 (germline): MGHRA, YSYEKL. The germline V and J ends were trimmed by 2 bases and 2 bases, with 10 bases remaining between them. Using quantitative 5'-RACE with molecular barcodes, the authors made TCR beta libraries. TCRdb used MiXCR to reprocess the 5' RACE reads, holding one entry per CDR3 protein. Among roughly 490,000 distinct CDR3 sequences, roughly 5.3% were seen once, and the ten largest hold approximately 3.5%. This sequence joins TRBV4-1 and TRBJ2-1; D is unclear. The sample consisted of blood, either unsorted or a sorted T cell fraction (not recorded which). This TCR was recovered from a male donor with ankylosing spondylitis. In DNA, the CDR3 is TGCGCCAGCAGCCAACAGGAGTTTCCCTACAATGAGCAGTTCTTC. Translated, it gives CASSQQEFPYNEQFF.